This TCR beta chain was captured by sequencing in a study of cytomegalovirus exposure and HLA in healthy donors. Germline lookup yields CDR1 GTSNPN and CDR2 SVGIG (reference sequence). V lost 4 bases to trimming and J lost 4 bases; unmatched junction nucleotides: 6. The CDR3 runs to 14 residues. Concerning this clone: Its antigen is currently unknown.

Study-wide findings and caveats: A link between a missense DCLRE1C variant and TCR beta V- and J-gene trimming emerged from a later analysis.

13 Jbeta primers and 60 Vbeta primers were used for the PCR. TCRdb's copy holds only in-frame clones and misses some; the assay was immunoSEQ multiplex PCR. The sample holds about 140,000 clones, roughly four fifths seen once. V gene TRBV30 combines with J gene TRBJ2-1; TRBD2 matches 8 bases. Sequencing was performed on PBMCs. The TCR was taken from a man aged 18-30 years in good health and CMV-seropositive. The CDR3 nucleotides are TGTGCCTGGACGAGGGCTAGCGGGTACAATGAGCAGTTCTTC. Translated, it gives CAWTRASGYNEQFF.